This TCR beta chain is drawn from a study of blood T cell repertoires in COVID-19. Clones were sequenced by immunoSEQ multiplex PCR, and TCRdb holds only the in-frame ones, with some missing. The sample has around 150,000 clones; around 80% are singletons. This clone has just one count. The CDR3 totals 12 residues. V was trimmed by 5 bases and J by 5 bases, leaving 6 bases between them. Sequencing was performed on peripheral blood. This rearrangement joins TRBV12-3 or TRBV12-4 to TRBJ2-2, with D unresolved. The sequence came from a woman in her fifties or sixties in a cohort sampled during active or convalescent COVID-19. The CDR3 nucleotides read TGTGCCAGCAGTCCACTGACCGGGGAGCTGTTTTTT. Amino acid sequence: CASSPLTGELFF.